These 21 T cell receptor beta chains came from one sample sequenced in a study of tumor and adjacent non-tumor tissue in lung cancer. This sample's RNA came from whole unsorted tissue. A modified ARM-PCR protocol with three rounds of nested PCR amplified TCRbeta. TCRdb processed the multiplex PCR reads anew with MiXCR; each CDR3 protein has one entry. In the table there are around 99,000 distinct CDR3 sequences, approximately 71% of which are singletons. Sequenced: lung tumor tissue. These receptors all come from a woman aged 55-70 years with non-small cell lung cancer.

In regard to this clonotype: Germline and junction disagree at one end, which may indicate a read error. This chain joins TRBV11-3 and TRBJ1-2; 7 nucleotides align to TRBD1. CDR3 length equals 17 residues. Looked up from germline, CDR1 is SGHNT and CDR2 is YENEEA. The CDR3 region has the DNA TGTGCCAGCAGCATGTTCGGGGGACAGCAAATTAACTATGGCCACACCTTC. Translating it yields CASSMFGGQQINYGHTF.

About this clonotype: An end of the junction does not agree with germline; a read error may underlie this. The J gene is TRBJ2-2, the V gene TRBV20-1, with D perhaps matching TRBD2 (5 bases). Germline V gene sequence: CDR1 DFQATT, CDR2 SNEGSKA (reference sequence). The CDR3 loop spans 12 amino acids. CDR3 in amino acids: CGSRSNTGELFF. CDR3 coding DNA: TGCGGTTCTAGATCGAACACTGGGGAGTTGTTTTTT.

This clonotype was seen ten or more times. CDR3 sequence reads: CSARENTGQGYTF. CDR3 in DNA: TGCAGTGCTAGAGAGAATACAGGGCAAGGCTACACCTTC. The chain uses TRBV20-1 and TRBJ1-2; maybe TRBD1 (6 bases). Germline CDR1 reads DFQATT; CDR2 reads SNEGSKA (reference sequence). CDR3 length: 13 amino acids. Trimming took 0 bases from V and 8 from J, leaving 13 bases between them.

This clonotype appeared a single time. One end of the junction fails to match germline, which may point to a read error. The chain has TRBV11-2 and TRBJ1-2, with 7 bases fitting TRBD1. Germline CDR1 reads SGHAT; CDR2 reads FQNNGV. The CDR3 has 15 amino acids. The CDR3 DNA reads TGTGCCAGAAGCTTAGTACGGGACAGCCCGCATGGCTATATCTTC. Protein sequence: CARSLVRDSPHGYIF.

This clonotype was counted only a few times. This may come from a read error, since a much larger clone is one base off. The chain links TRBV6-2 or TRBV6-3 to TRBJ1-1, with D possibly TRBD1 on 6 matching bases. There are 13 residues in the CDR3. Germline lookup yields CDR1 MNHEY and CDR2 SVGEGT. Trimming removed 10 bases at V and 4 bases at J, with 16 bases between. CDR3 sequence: CANGRGRSTEAFF. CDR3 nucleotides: TGTGCCAACGGAAGGGGGAGAAGCACTGAAGCTTTCTTT.

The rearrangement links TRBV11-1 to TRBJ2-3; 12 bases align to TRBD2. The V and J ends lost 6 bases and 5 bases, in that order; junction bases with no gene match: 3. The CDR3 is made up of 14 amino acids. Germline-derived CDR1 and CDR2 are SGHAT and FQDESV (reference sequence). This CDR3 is CASSSGLAGDTQYF. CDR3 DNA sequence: TGTGCCAGCAGTTCGGGACTAGCGGGAGATACGCAGTATTTT.

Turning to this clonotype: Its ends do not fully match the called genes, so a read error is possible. The CDR3 loop reads CTSSTRDLGTDTQYF. The CDR3 bases are TGTACCAGCAGCACCCGGGACCTGGGCACAGATACGCAGTATTTT. This rearrangement joins TRBV9 to TRBJ2-3; D possibly matches TRBD1 or TRBD2 (5 bases each). Germline lookup yields CDR1 SGDLS and CDR2 YYNGEE. This CDR3 spans 15 amino acids. Combining the CDR3 with reference TRBV9 and TRBJ2-3 gives the whole variable domain DSGVTQTPKHLITATGQRVTLRCSPRSGDLSVYWYQQSLDQGLQFLIQYYNGEERAKGNILERFSAQQFPDLHSELNLSSLELGDSALYFCTSSTRDLGTDTQYFGPGTRLTVL.

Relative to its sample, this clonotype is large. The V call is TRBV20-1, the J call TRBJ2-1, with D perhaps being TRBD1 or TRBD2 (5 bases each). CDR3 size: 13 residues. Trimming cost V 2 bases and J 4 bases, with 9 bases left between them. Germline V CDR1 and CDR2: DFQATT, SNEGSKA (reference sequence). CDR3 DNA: TGCAGTGCTAGAAGGGACCAATACAATGAGCAGTTCTTC. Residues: CSARRDQYNEQFF.

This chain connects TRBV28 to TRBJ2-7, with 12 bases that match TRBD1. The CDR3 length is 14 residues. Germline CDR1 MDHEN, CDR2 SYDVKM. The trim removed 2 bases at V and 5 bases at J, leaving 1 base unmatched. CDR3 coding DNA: TGTGCCAGCAGTTTAGGGACAGGGGGCAACGAGCAGTACTTC. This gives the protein CASSLGTGGNEQYF.

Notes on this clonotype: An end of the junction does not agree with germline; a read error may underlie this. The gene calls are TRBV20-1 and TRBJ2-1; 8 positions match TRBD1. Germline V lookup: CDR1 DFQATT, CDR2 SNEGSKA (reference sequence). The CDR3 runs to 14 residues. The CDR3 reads CNATHGQGDDKQFF. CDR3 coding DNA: TGCAATGCTACCCACGGACAGGGAGACGATAAGCAGTTCTTC.

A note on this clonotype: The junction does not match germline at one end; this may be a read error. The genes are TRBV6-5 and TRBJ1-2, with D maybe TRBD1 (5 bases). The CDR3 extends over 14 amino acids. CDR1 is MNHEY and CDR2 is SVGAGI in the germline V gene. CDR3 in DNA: TGTGCCAGCAGTTACGGGGGACGTAATTATGCCTACATCTTC. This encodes CASSYGGRNYAYIF.

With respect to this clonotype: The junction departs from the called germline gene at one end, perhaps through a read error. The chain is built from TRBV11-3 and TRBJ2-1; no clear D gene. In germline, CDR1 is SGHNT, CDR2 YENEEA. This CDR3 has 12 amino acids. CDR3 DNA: TGTACCAGCAGCTTAGATAGGAATGAACGGTTCTTC. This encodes CTSSLDRNERFF.

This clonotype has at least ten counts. CDR3 residues: CASSLDPGARTGYTF. CDR3 DNA sequence: TGTGCCAGCAGCTTGGACCCAGGGGCCAGGACTGGCTACACCTTC. The rearrangement joins TRBV5-4 to TRBJ1-2; D might be TRBD1 (6 bases). Germline lookup yields CDR1 SGHNT and CDR2 YYREEE (reference sequence). The CDR3 covers 15 residues. V was clipped by 0 bases and J by 7 bases, with 16 bases between them. The variable domain in full, completed from reference TRBV5-4 and TRBJ1-2, reads ETGVTQSPTHLIKTRGQQVTLRCSSQSGHNTVSWYQQALGQGPQFIFQYYREEENGRGNFPPRFSGLQFPNYSSELNVNALELDDSALYLCASSLDPGARTGYTFGSGTRLTVV.

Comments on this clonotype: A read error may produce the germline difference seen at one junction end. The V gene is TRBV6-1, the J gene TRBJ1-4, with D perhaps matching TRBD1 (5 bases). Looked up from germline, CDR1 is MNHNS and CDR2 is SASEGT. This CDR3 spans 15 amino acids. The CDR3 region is CASSERWTGDEKLCF. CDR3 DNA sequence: TGTGCCAGCAGTGAAAGGTGGACGGGGGATGAAAAACTGTGTTTT.

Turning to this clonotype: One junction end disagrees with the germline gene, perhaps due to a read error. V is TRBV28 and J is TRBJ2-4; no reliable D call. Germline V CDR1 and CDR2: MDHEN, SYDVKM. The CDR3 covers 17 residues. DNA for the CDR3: TGTGTCAGCAATTTACCCGACTCTGGATTAGCCAAAAACATTCAGTACTTC. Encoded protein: CVSNLPDSGLAKNIQYF.

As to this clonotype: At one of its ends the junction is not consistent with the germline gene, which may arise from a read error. DNA of the CDR3: TGTACCAGCAGAGACAGGGCTGATTCACCCCTCCACTTT. As protein: CTSRDRADSPLHF. V usage is TRBV6-5 and J usage is TRBJ1-6; TRBD1 matches at 7 bases. The CDR3 covers 13 residues. Germline assignment: CDR1 MNHEY and CDR2 SVGAGI.

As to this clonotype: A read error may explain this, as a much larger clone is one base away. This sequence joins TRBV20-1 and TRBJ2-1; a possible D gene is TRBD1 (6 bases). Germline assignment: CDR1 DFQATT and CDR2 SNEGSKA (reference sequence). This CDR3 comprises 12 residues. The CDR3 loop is CSARPDRNELFF. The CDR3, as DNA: TGCAGTGCTAGGCCCGACAGGAATGAGCTGTTCTTC.

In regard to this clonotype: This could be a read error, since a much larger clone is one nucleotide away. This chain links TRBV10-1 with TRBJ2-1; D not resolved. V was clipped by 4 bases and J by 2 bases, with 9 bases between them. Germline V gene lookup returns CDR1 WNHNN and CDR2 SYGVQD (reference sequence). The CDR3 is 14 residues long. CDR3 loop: CASSGLTAYNEQFF. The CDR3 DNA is TGCGCCAGCAGTGGGCTAACGGCCTACAATGAGCAGTTCTTC.

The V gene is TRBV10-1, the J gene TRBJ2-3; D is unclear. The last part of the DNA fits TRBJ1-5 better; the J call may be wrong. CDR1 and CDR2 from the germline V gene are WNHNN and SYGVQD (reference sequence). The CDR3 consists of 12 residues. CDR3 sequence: CASSAERYTQHF. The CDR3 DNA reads TGCGCCAGCAGTGCTGAGAGGTATACGCAGCATTTT.

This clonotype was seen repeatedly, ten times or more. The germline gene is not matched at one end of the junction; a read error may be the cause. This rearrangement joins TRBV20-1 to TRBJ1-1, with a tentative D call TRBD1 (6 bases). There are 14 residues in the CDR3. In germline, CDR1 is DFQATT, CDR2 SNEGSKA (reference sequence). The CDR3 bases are TGCAGTGCGGTCAACACCCACGACGCTTTAGGACAGCTCTTT. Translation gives CSAVNTHDALGQLF.

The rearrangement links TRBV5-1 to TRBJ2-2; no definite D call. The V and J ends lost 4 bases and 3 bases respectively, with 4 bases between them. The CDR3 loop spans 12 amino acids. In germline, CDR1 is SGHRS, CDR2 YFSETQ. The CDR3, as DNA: TGCGCCAGCAGCGAGGACACCGGGGAGCTGTTTTTT. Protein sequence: CASSEDTGELFF.